This entry lists 30 T cell receptor beta chains sequenced from one sample in a study of blood T cell repertoires in COVID-19. Repertoires were generated with immunoSEQ multiplex PCR, while TCRdb's copy carries only in-frame clones and drops some. This sample yields 350,000 or so clones, of which around 83% are seen a single time; about 2.7% belongs to the top ten. Sequenced material: peripheral blood. These receptors were obtained from a man aged 25 to 40 with active or convalescent COVID-19.

This chain joins TRBV6-5 and TRBJ1-1, with 8 bases matching TRBD1. This CDR3 is 16 amino acids long. Germline V gene sequence: CDR1 MNHEY, CDR2 SVGAGI. Germline trimming cut 4 bases from V and 4 bases from J; bases unmatched to any gene: 11. The CDR3 DNA reads as TGTGCCAGCAGTTCTTTAACGACAGGGGTGAGCACTGAAGCTTTCTTT. This codes for CASSSLTTGVSTEAFF.

The V and J genes are TRBV6-5 and TRBJ2-3; D is uncertain. V lost 3 bases and J 6 bases, leaving 10 bases between the germline ends. The CDR3 totals 13 residues. Germline V gene data show CDR1 as MNHEY and CDR2 as SVGAGI. The chain's CDR3 is CASSYSRGDTQYF. In nucleotides, the CDR3 is TGTGCCAGCAGTTATAGCCGTGGGGATACGCAGTATTTT.

The chain joins TRBV10-3 to TRBJ2-2, with D perhaps matching TRBD2 (5 bases). Germline lookup yields CDR1 ENHRY and CDR2 SYGVKD. The CDR3 has 15 amino acids. V shed 4 bases and J shed 0 bases, with 9 bases lying between them. The CDR3 DNA sequence: TGTGCCATCAGTGCCTCCGGGACGAACACCGGGGAGCTGTTTTTT. Translated, it gives CAISASGTNTGELFF.

The chain carries TRBV7-3 and TRBJ2-5; D is unresolved. The germline V and J ends were trimmed by 2 bases and 5 bases, with 9 bases remaining between them. The CDR3 length is 13 residues. The germline gives CDR1 SGHTA, CDR2 FQGTGA. The CDR3 region has the DNA TGTGCCAGCAGCTTACCTCCTTTGGAGACCCAGTACTTC. This sequence encodes CASSLPPLETQYF. The complete variable domain, with remaining parts taken from reference TRBV7-3 and TRBJ2-5, reads GAGVSQTPSNKVTEKGKYVELRCDPISGHTALYWYRQSLGQGPEFLIYFQGTGAADDSGLPNDRFFAVRPEGSVSTLKIQRTERGDSAVYLCASSLPPLETQYFGPGTRLLVL.

This rearrangement joins TRBV27 to TRBJ1-1, with 8 bases matching TRBD1. The CDR3 consists of 16 residues. Germline V lookup: CDR1 MNHEY, CDR2 SMNVEV (reference sequence). The CDR3 region has the DNA TGTGTGACCAGTTGGGCGGCAGGGGGCGCGAACACTGAAGCTTTCTTT. Translation: CVTSWAAGGANTEAFF.

The rearrangement links TRBV5-1 to TRBJ2-3; 8 nucleotides match TRBD2. Germline CDR1 and CDR2: SGHRS and YFSETQ. The CDR3 loop spans 14 amino acids. J lost 4 bases, V lost 4 bases, and 5 bases had no gene match. The CDR3: CASSRGLAPDTQYF. Here the CDR3 DNA reads TGCGCCAGCAGCCGAGGACTAGCCCCAGATACGCAGTATTTT.

The J gene is TRBJ1-4, the V gene TRBV11-2; 7 nucleotides line up with TRBD1. V shed 6 bases, J shed 3 bases, and the junction held 4 bases outside the gene matches. The CDR3 is 14 amino acids. The germline V gene encodes CDR1 SGHAT and CDR2 FQNNGV. The CDR3 loop reads CASSTDRANEKLFF. The CDR3 bases are TGTGCCAGCAGTACCGACAGGGCTAATGAAAAACTGTTTTTT.

The chain links TRBV6-6 to TRBJ2-2; 11 bases agree with TRBD2. The CDR3 contains 17 residues. Germline trimming cut 6 bases from V and 6 bases from J; bases unmatched to any gene: 12. CDR1 MNHNY and CDR2 SVGAGI come from the germline V gene (reference sequence). The CDR3 spells CASSRQGTSGTPGELFF. CDR3 bases: TGTGCCAGCAGCCGACAAGGGACTAGCGGTACCCCCGGGGAGCTGTTTTTT.

This chain connects TRBV9 to TRBJ2-2; 8 nucleotides agree with TRBD1. This CDR3 has 15 residues. The V and J ends lost 4 bases and 5 bases, in that order; junction bases with no gene match: 7. Germline CDR1 is SGDLS and CDR2 is YYNGEE. CDR3 residues: CASSLVTGATGELFF. CDR3 DNA: TGTGCCAGCAGCCTCGTGACAGGGGCTACCGGGGAGCTGTTTTTT.

The chain couples TRBV4-3 to TRBJ2-7, with TRBD2 matching over 9 bases. This CDR3 is built from 18 residues. Per the germline V gene, CDR1 is LGHNA and CDR2 is YSLEER. Germline trimming cut 6 bases from V and 2 bases from J; bases unmatched to any gene: 17. The CDR3 DNA sequence: TGCGCCAGCAGTCCTGAAGAAGGGCAAGCGGGAGGCCCCTACGAGCAGTACTTC. Its protein is CASSPEEGQAGGPYEQYF.

V is TRBV9 and J is TRBJ2-4; 8 bases align to TRBD1. This CDR3 has 14 amino acids. V lost 3 bases, J lost 6 bases, and 5 bases stayed unmatched. Germline CDR1 SGDLS, CDR2 YYNGEE. The CDR3 loop is CASSGQGMVNIQYF. The CDR3 DNA is TGTGCCAGCAGCGGACAGGGGATGGTAAACATTCAGTACTTC.

This chain links TRBV2 with TRBJ2-7; D gene uncertain. Germline CDR1 reads SNHLY; CDR2 reads FYNNEI. Trimming cost V 7 bases and J 4 bases, with 17 bases left between them. This CDR3 is 14 amino acids long. Here the CDR3 reads CASNMGPLTYEQYF. The CDR3 DNA reads TGTGCCAGCAATATGGGCCCCTTAACTTACGAGCAGTACTTC.

J is TRBJ1-5 and V is TRBV6-6; no reliable D call. CDR3 length: 14 residues. Trimming cost V 6 bases and J 12 bases, with 21 bases left between them. CDR1 MNHNY and CDR2 SVGAGI come from the germline V gene (reference sequence). The CDR3 DNA reads TGTGCCAGCAGGGTAACAGTCTCAGGCGTGCTCCAGCATTTT. Translation gives CASRVTVSGVLQHF.

This rearrangement joins TRBV9 to TRBJ2-5, with 7 bases that match TRBD2. In germline, CDR1 is SGDLS, CDR2 YYNGEE. The CDR3 is made up of 15 amino acids. V shed 4 bases and J 5 bases; nucleotides not matched to a gene: 11. In nucleotides, the CDR3 is TGTGCCAGCAGCCCTATAGCGGGCCAGAGGGAGACCCAGTACTTC. It encodes CASSPIAGQRETQYF.

This sequence joins TRBV13 and TRBJ2-7; 8 bases align to TRBD2. Germline values: CDR1 PRHDT, CDR2 FYEKMQ (reference sequence). J was trimmed by 4 bases and V by 5 bases; bases with no gene match: 1. The CDR3 contains 12 residues. DNA for the CDR3: TGTGCCAGCAGCCTAGCGGGTTACGAGCAGTACTTC. Its translation: CASSLAGYEQYF.

J is TRBJ2-7 and V is TRBV7-2, with 11 bases identical to TRBD2. The CDR3 runs 15 residues. Germline V CDR1 and CDR2: SGHTA, FQGNSA. V dropped 5 bases and J dropped 4; count of bases not matched to a gene: 7. Here the CDR3 reads CASSRNLAGGYEQYF. The DNA for the CDR3 is TGTGCCAGCAGCCGTAATCTAGCGGGGGGTTACGAGCAGTACTTC.

This rearrangement joins TRBV5-1 to TRBJ1-1; 7 bases agree with TRBD1. Germline V gives CDR1 SGHRS, CDR2 YFSETQ. The CDR3 sequence is 13 residues long. V was pared by 0 bases and J by 6 bases, with 2 bases of the junction left unmatched. The CDR3 DNA sequence: TGCGCCAGCAGCTTGGGGACAGGATCTGAAGCTTTCTTT. It yields the protein CASSLGTGSEAFF. The full variable domain, rest sourced from reference TRBV5-1 and TRBJ1-1, is KAGVTQTPRYLIKTRGQQVTLSCSPISGHRSVSWYQQTPGQGLQFLFEYFSETQRNKGNFPGRFSGRQFSNSRSEMNVSTLELGDSALYLCASSLGTGSEAFFGQGTRLTVV.

The rearrangement links TRBV18 to TRBJ2-5, with 11 bases identical to TRBD2. Germline lookup yields CDR1 KGHSH and CDR2 LQKENI. Trimming at V came to 0 bases and at J to 1 base, leaving 1 base not matched to a gene. There are 16 residues in the CDR3. The CDR3 coding sequence is TGTGCCAGCTCACCACCTAGCGGGGGGGTCCAAGAGACCCAGTACTTC. This sequence encodes CASSPPSGGVQETQYF.

The chain joins TRBV19 to TRBJ1-5, with D possibly being TRBD1 (6 bases). V was cut by 5 bases and J by 1 base, with 9 bases left in between. Germline assignment: CDR1 LNHDA and CDR2 SQIVND (reference sequence). This CDR3 comprises 14 residues. This CDR3 is CASSSDRSNQPQHF. DNA for the CDR3: TGTGCCAGTAGTTCGGACAGAAGCAATCAGCCCCAGCATTTT.

The gene calls are TRBV5-1 and TRBJ2-3; TRBD2 matches 10 bases. CDR1 and CDR2 (germline): SGHRS, YFSETQ. The CDR3 is made up of 16 amino acids. Losses at the gene ends were 2 bases for V and 3 bases for J; bases not matched to a gene: 6. CDR3 protein: CASSFSSGGITDTQYF. CDR3 nucleotides: TGCGCCAGCAGCTTTTCTAGCGGGGGTATAACAGATACGCAGTATTTT. Together with reference TRBV5-1 and TRBJ2-3, the CDR3 gives the full variable domain: KAGVTQTPRYLIKTRGQQVTLSCSPISGHRSVSWYQQTPGQGLQFLFEYFSETQRNKGNFPGRFSGRQFSNSRSEMNVSTLELGDSALYLCASSFSSGGITDTQYFGPGTRLTVL.

This clone was detected only a few times. The chain is built from TRBV9 and TRBJ1-2; D gene ambiguous. The CDR3 is 13 amino acids. Germline CDR1 and CDR2: SGDLS and YYNGEE. Trimming took off 2 bases at V and 7 bases at J, with 12 bases between the two ends. CDR3 nucleotide sequence: TGTGCCAGCAGCGTCCCAGGTCCGAGTGGCTACACCTTC. Protein product: CASSVPGPSGYTF.

The chain is built from TRBV19 and TRBJ1-1, with D possibly being TRBD1 (5 bases). The germline V gene encodes CDR1 LNHDA and CDR2 SQIVND (reference sequence). The CDR3 length is 13 residues. Trimming took 3 bases from V and 11 from J, leaving 16 bases between them. The CDR3 is CASSIGAWGSAFF. DNA of the CDR3: TGTGCCAGTAGTATTGGGGCCTGGGGTTCGGCTTTCTTT.

The chain uses TRBV30 and TRBJ1-4; TRBD1 might be the D (5 bases). With 4 bases removed from V and 6 bases from J, the gap between germline ends came to 18 bases. The CDR3 length is 15 residues. CDR1 is GTSNPN and CDR2 is SVGIG in the germline V gene (reference sequence). Written as DNA, the CDR3 is TGTGCCTGGAAGAGGTGGGGGGTTATGGATGAAAAACTGTTTTTT. It encodes CAWKRWGVMDEKLFF.

This clone was found once. This chain links TRBV7-6 with TRBJ2-2, with D possibly TRBD2 on 5 matching bases. The CDR3 spans 15 residues. Germline values: CDR1 SGHVS, CDR2 FNYEAQ. The ends were cut back, 1 base at V and 3 bases at J, with 9 bases in the middle. CDR3 bases: TGTGCCAGCAGCTTAGTAGCGAGACACACCGGGGAGCTGTTTTTT. This codes for CASSLVARHTGELFF.

In this sample, this clone turned up a few times. The chain carries TRBV21-1 and TRBJ1-5; TRBD1, the table's D call, was not compared with the DNA. TRBV21-1 is a listed pseudogene. The CDR3 sequence is 14 residues long. CDR3 nucleotides: TGTGCCAGCAGCCCCACGGCAGGGGATCAGCCCCAGCATTTT. Protein product: CASSPTAGDQPQHF.

The CDR3 bases are TGTGCCAACCGGGTTAACACTGAAGCTTTCTTT. The encoded protein is CANRVNTEAFF. The genes are TRBV5-4 and TRBJ1-1; D not resolved. This CDR3 has 11 amino acids. Trimming pared 9 bases from V and 2 bases from J, leaving 8 bases between. Germline-derived CDR1 and CDR2 are SGHNT and YYREEE (reference sequence).

The V gene is TRBV19, the J gene TRBJ1-1, with 7 bases matching TRBD1. V trimming: 8 bases; J trimming: 3 bases; junction bases outside the gene matches: 9. Germline CDR1 and CDR2: LNHDA and SQIVND (reference sequence). The CDR3 length is 14 residues. CDR3 loop: CASETGRLYTEAFF. The CDR3 bases are TGTGCCAGTGAGACAGGGAGGTTGTACACTGAAGCTTTCTTT. The entire variable domain, with the rest obtained from reference TRBV19 and TRBJ1-1, is as follows: DGGITQSPKYLFRKEGQNVTLSCEQNLNHDAMYWYRQDPGQGLRLIYYSQIVNDFQKGDIAEGYSVSREKKESFPLTVTSAQKNPTAFYLCASETGRLYTEAFFGQGTRLTVV.

This clone came up once. The chain uses TRBV7-2 and TRBJ2-1; 9 nucleotides match TRBD2. The CDR3 totals 14 residues. The germline CDR1 and CDR2 sequences are SGHTA and FQGNSA. J lost 7 bases, V lost 5 bases, and 6 bases had no gene match. The CDR3 nucleotides are TGTGCCAGCAGCACTCAGACTAGCGGAAATGAGCAGTTCTTC. It yields the protein CASSTQTSGNEQFF.

The chain couples TRBV11-2 to TRBJ2-2; 8 positions agree with TRBD2. The CDR3 runs to 15 residues. CDR1 SGHAT and CDR2 FQNNGV come from the germline V gene. V gave up 5 bases and J gave up 5 bases; unmatched junction bases: 7. The CDR3 nucleotides read TGTGCCAGCAGCCGTAAGGGCGGGGGGACCGGGGAGCTGTTTTTT. Translated: CASSRKGGGTGELFF.

This clone was detected a few times. The chain has TRBV11-3 and TRBJ2-3, with 8 positions matching TRBD1. Germline V gene sequence: CDR1 SGHNT, CDR2 YENEEA. The length of the CDR3 is 17 residues. The V and J ends lost 0 bases and 3 bases, in that order; junction bases with no gene match: 8. The CDR3 sequence is CASSLDGPGTGTDTQYF. CDR3 nucleotide sequence: TGTGCCAGCAGCTTAGATGGTCCCGGGACAGGAACAGATACGCAGTATTTT.